The clone carrying this T cell receptor beta chain occurred a few times. Its antigen is currently unknown. This entry is derived from a study of CD4 T cells in relation to SARS-CoV-2 and coronaviruses. Across the whole study: After nine to eleven days of antigen culture, PBMC TCR beta CDR3s were sequenced. The HLA restriction of the shared crossreactive spike epitopes was mapped.

Before the COVID-19 pandemic, during about 2011-2019, CD4+ T cells were taken from unexposed donors. Isolation of CD4+ T cells took place after less than twelve days in culture. Cultures held two million PBMCs per well with 9 to 10 IU/ml IL-2. Half the medium was replaced with IL-2 medium on days 3 and 7. The germline V gene encodes CDR1 LNHDA and CDR2 SQIVND (reference sequence). This CDR3 comprises 16 residues. V lost 4 bases and J 6 bases, leaving 19 bases between the germline ends. Measured with immunoSEQ multiplex PCR; TCRdb has only the in-frame clones, and not every one. The repertoire holds around 12,000 clones, with about 78% as singletons.

The V gene is TRBV19, the J gene TRBJ2-1; TRBD1 is a possible D gene (7 bases). The sequenced material came from CD4+ T cells from PBMCs, cultured in vitro. The TCR was taken from a human donor in good health. The CDR3 DNA is TGTGCCAGTAGTACAGCCGGGAGACAGGGTACCAATGAGCAGTTCTTC. Translation: CASSTAGRQGTNEQFF.